The next 9 T cell receptor beta chains were all read from a single sample in a study of blood T cell repertoires in COVID-19. Profiled with immunoSEQ multiplex PCR; TCRdb holds only in-frame clones, not every one. The sample holds about 260,000 clones, around 80% seen once. The source material was peripheral blood. All receptors derive from a woman older than 75 with acute or convalescent COVID-19.

The CDR3 sequence: CASTFMTGRNTEAFF. For the CDR3, the DNA is TGTGCCAGCACCTTTATGACAGGGCGGAACACTGAAGCTTTCTTT. This chain connects TRBV2 to TRBJ1-1, with 7 positions matching TRBD1. Germline lookup yields CDR1 SNHLY and CDR2 FYNNEI. With V trimmed by 7 bases and J by 1 base, 9 bases remained unmatched. This CDR3 contains 15 residues.

This chain uses TRBV2 with TRBJ2-5, with D tentatively TRBD2 (6 bases). In germline, CDR1 is SNHLY, CDR2 FYNNEI. The V gene lost 7 bases and the J gene lost 5 bases, with 23 bases spanning the gap. The CDR3 runs 16 residues. The CDR3 nucleotides are TGTGCCAGCATACCCAGGAGTGGGACCGCGGGGGAGACCCAGTACTTC. Amino acids: CASIPRSGTAGETQYF.

The V call is TRBV9, the J call TRBJ2-1; TRBD1 agrees at 7 bases. Trimming at V came to 0 bases and at J to 4 bases, leaving 4 bases not matched to a gene. The CDR3 has 15 residues. CDR1 is SGDLS, CDR2 YYNGEE, per germline. The CDR3 nucleotides are TGTGCCAGCAGCGTAGCCCCAGGGGGATACAATGAGCAGTTCTTC. Translated: CASSVAPGGYNEQFF.

This clone was detected a few times. The rearrangement links TRBV29-1 to TRBJ1-4; D is uncertain. CDR3 size: 12 residues. Trimming shortened V by 7 bases and J by 8 bases, and 14 bases separated the two germline ends. Germline V gene sequence: CDR1 SQVTM, CDR2 ANQGSEA. DNA for the CDR3: TGCAGCGGGAAAGGCTGGGAGGAAAAACTGTTTTTT. The encoded protein is CSGKGWEEKLFF.

Concerning this clone itself: Within the sample, other DNA sequences also encode this same CDR3. The rearrangement uses TRBV19 and TRBJ2-2; 12 bases are shared with TRBD2. The CDR3 sequence is 15 residues long. V lost 5 bases, J lost 5 bases, and 3 bases stayed unmatched. CDR1 is LNHDA and CDR2 is SQIVND in the germline V gene (reference sequence). CDR3 coding DNA: TGTGCCAGTAGTCCAGGACTAGCGGGGACCGGGGAGCTGTTTTTT. Its protein product is CASSPGLAGTGELFF.

This chain links TRBV18 with TRBJ2-1; D possibly corresponds to TRBD2 (5 bases). Per the germline V gene, CDR1 is KGHSH and CDR2 is LQKENI. V was shortened by 3 bases and J by 6 bases, with 9 bases between the two germline ends. CDR3 length: 13 amino acids. The CDR3 DNA reads TGTGCCAGCTCACCCCCCCTAGCCAATGAGCAGTTCTTC. Amino acids: CASSPPLANEQFF.

The genes are TRBV19 and TRBJ1-1; D is perhaps TRBD1 (6 bases). Germline CDR1 is LNHDA and CDR2 is SQIVND (reference sequence). The V gene lost 3 bases and the J gene lost 7 bases, with 12 bases spanning the gap. The CDR3 has 13 amino acids. The CDR3 reads CASSILDRYEAFF. The CDR3 DNA reads TGTGCCAGTAGTATCTTGGACAGATATGAAGCTTTCTTT.

The chain is built from TRBV7-2 and TRBJ2-2; D may be TRBD2 (5 bases). This CDR3 region has 16 residues. Germline-derived CDR1 and CDR2 are SGHTA and FQGNSA. The V end was cut by 1 base, the J end by 4 bases, with 13 bases between. CDR3 region: CASSLDVTGSTGELFF. DNA of the CDR3: TGTGCCAGCAGCTTAGACGTGACTGGGAGCACCGGGGAGCTGTTTTTT.

The V and J genes are TRBV7-2 and TRBJ1-1; perhaps TRBD1 as D (5 bases). Germline loops: CDR1 SGHTA, CDR2 FQGNSA. Trimming stripped 5 bases from V and 1 base from J, with 14 bases between. The CDR3 length is 15 residues. In DNA, the CDR3 is TGTGCCAGCAGCCCCCAGGGTGGATGGAACACTGAAGCTTTCTTT. It is translated as CASSPQGGWNTEAFF.